This entry lists 21 T cell receptor beta chains sequenced from one sample in a study of beta chain features in type 1 diabetes. Reverse transcription of all isolated RNA meant that expressed TCRB transcripts were sequenced. TCRdb keeps only in-frame clones here, not all; method: immunoSEQ multiplex PCR. Of 900,000 or so clones in the sample, under 20% were seen once. Sequencing was done on a sample of naive CD4+ T cells from blood. These receptors came from a woman under 30 in good health.

The CDR3 here is CASSLALSSGANVLTF. Written as DNA, the CDR3 is TGCGCCAGCAGCTTGGCCCTCAGCTCTGGGGCCAACGTCCTGACTTTC. The rearrangement links TRBV5-1 to TRBJ2-6, with D unresolved. The CDR3 has 16 amino acids. The germline gives CDR1 SGHRS, CDR2 YFSETQ. V was pared by 0 bases and J by 0 bases, with 7 bases between. Full variable domain (outside the CDR3, taken from reference TRBV5-1 and TRBJ2-6): KAGVTQTPRYLIKTRGQQVTLSCSPISGHRSVSWYQQTPGQGLQFLFEYFSETQRNKGNFPGRFSGRQFSNSRSEMNVSTLELGDSALYLCASSLALSSGANVLTFGAGSRLTVL.

This clone has just a few counts. V gene TRBV25-1 combines with J gene TRBJ2-5; no firm D call. The germline V gene has CDR1 MGHDK and CDR2 SYGVNS. The V end was cut by 2 bases, the J end by 7 bases, with 8 bases between. This CDR3 contains 12 residues. The CDR3 region is CASSETKGTQYF. CDR3 in DNA: TGTGCCAGCAGTGAAACGAAGGGGACCCAGTACTTC.

This chain joins TRBV19 and TRBJ2-1; 7 bases align to TRBD2. With V trimmed by 3 bases and J by 4 bases, 6 bases remained unmatched. Germline CDR1 reads LNHDA; CDR2 reads SQIVND (reference sequence). The CDR3 length is 15 residues. The CDR3 is CASSMASSGYNEQFF. CDR3 bases: TGTGCCAGTAGTATGGCGTCTAGCGGTTACAATGAGCAGTTCTTC.

This clone was seen a handful of times. The J gene is TRBJ2-7, the V gene TRBV5-1, with 9 bases aligning to TRBD2. CDR3 length: 15 residues. V shed 4 bases, J shed 4 bases, and the junction held 9 bases outside the gene matches. Germline V gives CDR1 SGHRS, CDR2 YFSETQ. The CDR3 sequence is CASSISSGSQYEQYF. CDR3 DNA sequence: TGCGCCAGCAGCATCAGTAGCGGGAGCCAGTACGAGCAGTACTTC.

This clone was found a few times. V gene TRBV19 combines with J gene TRBJ2-1, with TRBD2 matching over 8 bases. Germline values: CDR1 LNHDA, CDR2 SQIVND (reference sequence). The CDR3 has 15 amino acids. The V and J ends lost 4 bases and 5 bases, in that order; junction bases with no gene match: 7. CDR3 region: CASSTGTRRDNEQFF. CDR3 coding DNA: TGTGCCAGTAGTACAGGGACTAGAAGGGACAATGAGCAGTTCTTC. The full variable domain, its missing parts supplied by reference TRBV19 and TRBJ2-1, is DGGITQSPKYLFRKEGQNVTLSCEQNLNHDAMYWYRQDPGQGLRLIYYSQIVNDFQKGDIAEGYSVSREKKESFPLTVTSAQKNPTAFYLCASSTGTRRDNEQFFGPGTRLTVL.

This chain connects TRBV28 to TRBJ1-1; no clear D gene. The CDR3 is 12 residues long. Trimming removed 4 bases from V and 7 bases from J, with 10 bases in between. Germline-derived CDR1 and CDR2 are MDHEN and SYDVKM. CDR3 amino acids: CASSSSGNEAFF. CDR3 sequence (DNA): TGTGCCAGCAGTTCCAGCGGAAATGAAGCTTTCTTT. Full variable domain (outside the CDR3, taken from reference TRBV28 and TRBJ1-1): DVKVTQSSRYLVKRTGEKVFLECVQDMDHENMFWYRQDPGLGLRLIYFSYDVKMKEKGDIPEGYSVSREKKERFSLILESASTNQTSMYLCASSSSGNEAFFGQGTRLTVV.

The sample holds a few counts of this clone. This CDR3 is CASSIREWRAKNIQYF. For the CDR3, the DNA is TGTGCCAGTAGTATCCGGGAATGGCGGGCCAAAAACATTCAGTACTTC. The V and J genes are TRBV19 and TRBJ2-4; TRBD2 might be the D (5 bases). CDR1 is LNHDA, CDR2 SQIVND, per germline (reference sequence). The CDR3 is made up of 16 amino acids. The germline V and J ends were trimmed by 3 bases and 1 base, with 13 bases remaining between them.

The chain combines TRBV19 with TRBJ2-5, with D unclear. V lost 3 bases and J 0 bases, leaving 11 bases between the germline ends. Germline V gene lookup returns CDR1 LNHDA and CDR2 SQIVND (reference sequence). The CDR3 has 15 amino acids. For the CDR3, the DNA is TGTGCCAGTAGTATCGGCAGTTCGTACCAAGAGACCCAGTACTTC. It codes for CASSIGSSYQETQYF.

A few counts support this clone. The chain carries TRBV7-2 and TRBJ2-7, with D possibly TRBD2 on 5 matching bases. This CDR3 is built from 13 residues. Germline V lookup: CDR1 SGHTA, CDR2 FQGNSA. The V and J ends lost 0 bases and 5 bases respectively, with 8 bases between them. CDR3 coding DNA: TGTGCCAGCAGCTTAGCGGGAGTCCACGAGCAGTACTTC. It specifies CASSLAGVHEQYF.

This clone turned up a few times. The rearrangement uses TRBV29-1 and TRBJ2-3, with D perhaps TRBD1 (8 bases). Germline V gene sequence: CDR1 SQVTM, CDR2 ANQGSEA. V was clipped by 4 bases and J by 4 bases, with 21 bases between them. The CDR3 contains 16 residues. CDR3 sequence (DNA): TGCAGCGTTGGCACAGGGGGATTAGCGGGCGCAGATACGCAGTATTTT. It translates to CSVGTGGLAGADTQYF.

V is TRBV5-4 and J is TRBJ2-1; 8 bases are shared with TRBD2. CDR3 length: 16 amino acids. Trimming cost V 5 bases and J 3 bases; bases outside gene matches: 10. CDR1 and CDR2 from the germline V gene are SGHNT and YYREEE (reference sequence). The CDR3 sequence: CASSPSGGPFYNEQFF. DNA for the CDR3: TGTGCCAGCAGTCCCTCGGGAGGGCCTTTCTACAATGAGCAGTTCTTC.

This clone was seen only a few times. V is TRBV5-1 and J is TRBJ2-1; D possibly corresponds to TRBD2 (5 bases). Germline V gives CDR1 SGHRS, CDR2 YFSETQ. CDR3 size: 16 residues. Trimming took 0 bases from V and 7 from J, leaving 17 bases between them. The CDR3 loop reads CASSLGGLAPVNEQFF. The CDR3 nucleotides are TGCGCCAGCAGCTTGGGAGGGCTAGCCCCCGTTAATGAGCAGTTCTTC.

This clone was seen more than once but under ten times. The chain has TRBV4-1 and TRBJ2-4, with 8 bases matching TRBD2. V lost 2 bases, J lost 6 bases, and 6 bases stayed unmatched. CDR3 size: 15 residues. CDR1 and CDR2 (germline): MGHRA, YSYEKL. The CDR3 DNA reads TGCGCCAGCAGCCAAAGGACCAGCGGGAGAAACATTCAGTACTTC. Residues: CASSQRTSGRNIQYF.

The chain links TRBV7-9 to TRBJ2-5; weak D call: TRBD2 (5 bases). CDR1 and CDR2 from the germline V gene are SEHNR and FQNEAQ (reference sequence). V was clipped by 1 base and J by 5 bases, with 14 bases between them. The CDR3 spans 15 residues. The CDR3 nucleotides read TGTGCCAGCAGCTTAGGTTCCGGAACGGGGGAGACCCAGTACTTC. It encodes CASSLGSGTGETQYF. Complete variable domain (other parts from reference TRBV7-9 and TRBJ2-5): DTGVSQNPRHKITKRGQNVTFRCDPISEHNRLYWYRQTLGQGPEFLTYFQNEAQLEKSRLLSDRFSAERPKGSFSTLEIQRTEQGDSAMYLCASSLGSGTGETQYFGPGTRLLVL.

The CDR3 DNA reads as TGTGCCAGTAGCCGTATTACGGGACACACCCCAGAGACCCAGTACTTC. Translating gives CASSRITGHTPETQYF. The chain is built from TRBV19 and TRBJ2-5; the D gene is possibly TRBD1 (6 bases). This CDR3 is built from 16 residues. The germline V gene has CDR1 LNHDA and CDR2 SQIVND (reference sequence). V lost 6 bases to trimming and J lost 4 bases, with 21 bases between them.

The table lists this clone with a few counts. The CDR3 sequence is CASSFRASGRSSYNEQFF. In nucleotides, the CDR3 is TGCGCCAGCAGCTTCAGGGCTAGCGGGAGGTCATCCTACAATGAGCAGTTCTTC. This chain joins TRBV5-1 and TRBJ2-1; 11 nucleotides line up with TRBD2. The CDR3 runs to 18 residues. Germline CDR1 and CDR2: SGHRS and YFSETQ. J was trimmed by 1 base and V by 2 bases; bases with no gene match: 8. Complete variable domain (other parts from reference TRBV5-1 and TRBJ2-1): KAGVTQTPRYLIKTRGQQVTLSCSPISGHRSVSWYQQTPGQGLQFLFEYFSETQRNKGNFPGRFSGRQFSNSRSEMNVSTLELGDSALYLCASSFRASGRSSYNEQFFGPGTRLTVL.

The table lists this clone with a few counts. CDR3 protein: CASSSRGLLGQPQHF. The CDR3 DNA follows: TGTGCCAGTAGTAGCAGGGGGCTGTTGGGGCAGCCCCAGCATTTT. The rearrangement joins TRBV19 to TRBJ1-5, with 8 positions matching TRBD1. The CDR3 has 15 amino acids. In germline, CDR1 is LNHDA, CDR2 SQIVND (reference sequence). J gave up 7 bases and V 4 bases, and 9 bases lay outside the gene matches.

This clone was recorded a few times. This chain connects TRBV28 to TRBJ2-1; 7 bases align to TRBD2. After removal of 5 bases from V and 5 bases from J, the junction contained 6 bases not matched to a gene. The CDR3 runs to 14 residues. Germline-derived CDR1 and CDR2 are MDHEN and SYDVKM. CDR3 DNA sequence: TGTGCCAGCAGTGGGCCGGGACTAAACAATGAGCAGTTCTTC. Translation gives CASSGPGLNNEQFF.

This clone has a handful of counts. The chain is built from TRBV4-3 and TRBJ2-7; a possible D gene is TRBD2 (5 bases). From germline, CDR1 is LGHNA and CDR2 YSLEER. Trimming left V 4 bases short and J 0 bases short, with 13 bases between. CDR3 length equals 15 residues. This CDR3 reads CASSRTAGLSYEQYF. The CDR3 coding sequence is TGCGCCAGCAGCCGAACGGCGGGCCTCTCCTACGAGCAGTACTTC.

The rearrangement uses TRBV6-6 and TRBJ1-2; 9 bases agree with TRBD1. The CDR3 runs 13 residues. Germline lookup yields CDR1 MNHNY and CDR2 SVGAGI (reference sequence). The J segment lost 6 bases and the V segment lost 6 bases, leaving 5 bases of the junction unmatched. The DNA of the CDR3 is TGTGCCAGCAGACCGGGACAGGGTAATGGCTACACCTTC. Its translation is CASRPGQGNGYTF.

A few counts support this clone. Additional DNA sequences in this sample encode the identical CDR3. This sequence joins TRBV28 and TRBJ1-1; D is uncertain. Trimming shortened V by 6 bases and J by 3 bases, and 8 bases separated the two germline ends. This CDR3 is built from 12 residues. Germline-derived CDR1 and CDR2 are MDHEN and SYDVKM. In DNA, the CDR3 is TGTGCCAGCAGAGGCGGGTACACTGAAGCTTTCTTT. Translating it yields CASRGGYTEAFF.